This TCR beta chain was captured in a study of cytomegalovirus exposure and HLA in healthy donors. From germline, CDR1 is MDHEN and CDR2 SYDVKM. Trimming cost V 5 bases and J 0 bases, with 16 bases left between them. The CDR3 covers 16 residues. The PCR contained 60 Vbeta and 13 Jbeta primers. Assay used: immunoSEQ multiplex PCR; TCRdb lists only in-frame clones, some missing. The data contain approximately 190,000 clones, around 87% of them singletons. General study findings and limits: Indistinguishable V segments such as TRBV6-2 and TRBV6-3 were excluded.

Healthy individuals who donated bone marrow served as the donors. As for this clone: Its cognate antigen is unknown.

This sequence joins TRBV28 and TRBJ1-2; the D gene is possibly TRBD1 (6 bases). This sequence originates from a man aged 25-45 years in good health and CMV-seronegative. The sequenced material came from PBMCs. CDR3 sequence reads: CASSTTGTPTNYGYTF. Here the CDR3 DNA reads TGTGCCAGCAGTACTACGGGGACACCGACTAACTATGGCTACACCTTC.